This T cell receptor (beta chain) came from a study of T-cell reconstitution after alpha-beta-depleted transplantation in children. Preparation of the TCRbeta library was carried out with unique molecular identifiers. TCRdb ran MiXCR on the PCR reads and lists one entry per CDR3 protein. The repertoire has roughly 17,000 distinct CDR3 sequences, roughly 12% of them found once; the top ten carry 55% to 75%. This clonotype has at least ten counts. In germline, CDR1 is MGHRA, CDR2 YSYEKL. This CDR3 is 14 amino acids long. Trimming took 3 bases from V and 5 from J; bases not matched to a gene: 3. The source was PBMCs, mostly from graft donor cells, collected 180 days after TCRalphabeta/CD19-depleted stem cell transplant. The TCR was taken from a boy younger than two who had a stem cell transplant for Wiskott-Aldrich syndrome, so the T cells may come from the graft donor. The chain joins TRBV4-1 to TRBJ2-2, with 7 bases aligning to TRBD1. CDR3 bases: TGCGCCAGCAGCCAGACAGGGTTTACCGGGGAGCTGTTTTTT. It yields the protein CASSQTGFTGELFF.